These 17 T cell receptor beta chains share one sample of origin, sequenced in a study of blood T cell repertoires in COVID-19. Measured with immunoSEQ multiplex PCR; TCRdb has only the in-frame clones, and not every one. The sample includes some 96,000 clones, over 65% seen only once; the top ten take 13%. The sample comprised peripheral blood. Receptors were obtained from a human donor in a cohort sampled during active COVID-19.

The CDR3 is CASQGGYWNEQFF. Here the CDR3 DNA reads TGTGCCAGCCAGGGGGGCTATTGGAATGAGCAGTTCTTC. The genes are TRBV19 and TRBJ2-1, with a weak D call TRBD1 (7 bases). This CDR3 is 13 amino acids long. Germline values: CDR1 LNHDA, CDR2 SQIVND (reference sequence). V was pared by 9 bases and J by 7 bases, with 16 bases between. Filled out from reference TRBV19 and TRBJ2-1, the complete variable domain reads DGGITQSPKYLFRKEGQNVTLSCEQNLNHDAMYWYRQDPGQGLRLIYYSQIVNDFQKGDIAEGYSVSREKKESFPLTVTSAQKNPTAFYLCASQGGYWNEQFFGPGTRLTVL.

The V gene is TRBV6-5, the J gene TRBJ1-1; 9 bases align to TRBD1. CDR1 and CDR2 from the germline V gene are MNHEY and SVGAGI. V gave up 5 bases and J gave up 3 bases; unmatched junction bases: 4. This CDR3 is 14 amino acids long. The CDR3: CASSHDRGDTEAFF. The CDR3 nucleotides read TGTGCCAGCAGTCATGACAGGGGGGACACTGAAGCTTTCTTT.

This chain connects TRBV29-1 to TRBJ1-2, with D uncertain. Trimming pared 1 base from V and 2 bases from J, leaving 5 bases between. The CDR3 consists of 12 residues. CDR1 SQVTM and CDR2 ANQGSEA come from the germline V gene. CDR3 amino acids: CSVEVGNYGYTF. DNA for the CDR3: TGCAGCGTTGAAGTCGGGAACTATGGCTACACCTTC.

The count of this clone is one. The chain links TRBV6-6 to TRBJ2-1, with D perhaps matching TRBD2 (6 bases). The CDR3 consists of 14 residues. V lost 6 bases and J 7 bases, leaving 16 bases between the germline ends. Germline V gene sequence: CDR1 MNHNY, CDR2 SVGAGI (reference sequence). The CDR3 spells CASRTGTPANEQFF. DNA of the CDR3: TGTGCCAGCAGGACCGGGACTCCGGCGAATGAGCAGTTCTTC.

The chain has TRBV12-3 or TRBV12-4 and TRBJ1-2; no firm D call. This CDR3 comprises 13 residues. V was shortened by 3 bases and J by 1 base, with 6 bases between the two germline ends. The CDR3 loop reads CASSLNSNYGYTF. In DNA, the CDR3 is TGTGCCAGCAGTTTGAACAGTAACTATGGCTACACCTTC.

The rearrangement joins TRBV5-1 to TRBJ2-2; perhaps TRBD1 as D (6 bases). The germline V gene has CDR1 SGHRS and CDR2 YFSETQ. The CDR3 length is 16 residues. The V end lost 2 bases, the J end lost 0 bases, and 11 bases lay between the germline ends. The CDR3 loop reads CASSFLGHPNTGELFF. The CDR3 DNA sequence: TGCGCCAGCAGCTTTCTGGGACACCCGAACACCGGGGAGCTGTTTTTT.

V and J are TRBV18 and TRBJ1-1; TRBD1 aligns across 9 bases. Germline CDR1 KGHSH, CDR2 LQKENI. Trimming took 1 base from V and 5 from J; bases not matched to a gene: 5. CDR3 length: 15 residues. The CDR3 region has the DNA TGTGCCAGCTCACCACTGATCGGACAGGGGACTGAAGCTTTCTTT. This codes for CASSPLIGQGTEAFF.

The gene calls are TRBV2 and TRBJ2-5, with 8 bases lining up with TRBD2. The CDR3 extends over 13 amino acids. CDR1 and CDR2 from the germline V gene are SNHLY and FYNNEI. J gave up 5 bases and V 7 bases, and 6 bases lay outside the gene matches. CDR3 sequence: CASTRGGVETQYF. As DNA, the CDR3 is TGTGCCAGCACCCGGGGGGGGGTGGAGACCCAGTACTTC.

The V gene is TRBV13, the J gene TRBJ2-7, with D possibly being TRBD2 (6 bases). CDR1 is PRHDT, CDR2 FYEKMQ, per germline (reference sequence). CDR3 size: 14 residues. The V end was cut by 0 bases, the J end by 5 bases, with 11 bases between. The CDR3 nucleotides are TGTGCCAGCAGCTTAGGCAGGAGGGGAGACGAGCAGTACTTC. This encodes CASSLGRRGDEQYF.

The chain couples TRBV18 to TRBJ1-2; tentatively, D is TRBD1 (5 bases). Looked up from germline, CDR1 is KGHSH and CDR2 is LQKENI. The V end lost 3 bases, the J end lost 4 bases, and 12 bases lay between the germline ends. The CDR3 covers 14 residues. The CDR3 sequence: CASSPTGGRYGYTF. In nucleotides, the CDR3 is TGTGCCAGCTCACCGACCGGGGGACGCTATGGCTACACCTTC.

This chain uses TRBV7-2 with TRBJ2-3; 8 bases match TRBD2. From germline, CDR1 is SGHTA and CDR2 FQGNSA. The CDR3 length is 14 residues. With 8 bases clipped from V and 3 bases from J, the junction kept 7 bases outside the gene matches. CDR3 sequence (DNA): TGTGCCAGCCGCAACACGGGGGGGACAGATACGCAGTATTTT. It translates to CASRNTGGTDTQYF.

The J gene is TRBJ2-1, the V gene TRBV12-5, with D possibly being TRBD1 (6 bases). This CDR3 region has 16 residues. Germline V gene lookup returns CDR1 LGHNT and CDR2 FRNRAP. The ends were cut back, 4 bases at V and 1 base at J, with 14 bases in the middle. CDR3 amino acids: CASGSRTEKSYNEQFF. The CDR3 DNA is TGTGCTAGTGGTTCGAGGACAGAAAAGTCCTACAATGAGCAGTTCTTC.

This clone was observed a single time. The rearrangement joins TRBV4-2 to TRBJ2-7; possible D gene TRBD2, 6 bases. From germline, CDR1 is LGHNA and CDR2 YNFKEQ. The ends were cut back, 0 bases at V and 3 bases at J, with 18 bases in the middle. The CDR3 covers 17 residues. The CDR3 nucleotides are TGTGCCAGCAGCCAAGAGACGGGACCGGGGGTGGTCTACGAGCAGTACTTC. Amino acids: CASSQETGPGVVYEQYF.

The V and J genes are TRBV7-7 and TRBJ2-5; D perhaps matches TRBD2 (6 bases). Germline lookup yields CDR1 SSHAT and CDR2 FNYEAQ (reference sequence). The ends were cut back, 2 bases at V and 5 bases at J, with 18 bases in the middle. The CDR3 consists of 16 residues. CDR3 loop: CASSLPQLSGGETQYF. Here the CDR3 DNA reads TGTGCCAGCAGCTTACCTCAACTAAGCGGAGGGGAGACCCAGTACTTC.

The chain carries TRBV12-5 and TRBJ2-2; TRBD2 matches at 7 bases. Germline V gives CDR1 LGHNT, CDR2 FRNRAP. The V gene end was trimmed by 3 bases and the J gene end by 4 bases; junction bases not matched to a gene: 5. The CDR3 consists of 15 residues. Written as DNA, the CDR3 is TGTGCTAGTGGTTTTGGTAGCGGGTTCACCGGGGAGCTGTTTTTT. Amino acids: CASGFGSGFTGELFF. The full variable domain, with the rest looked up from reference TRBV12-5 and TRBJ2-2, is DARVTQTPRHKVTEMGQEVTMRCQPILGHNTVFWYRQTMMQGLELLAYFRNRAPLDDSGMPKDRFSAEMPDATLATLKIQPSEPRDSAVYFCASGFGSGFTGELFFGEGSRLTVL.

The rearrangement joins TRBV5-6 to TRBJ2-7; D call uncertain. Germline V lookup: CDR1 SGHDT, CDR2 YYEEEE. This CDR3 has 13 amino acids. Deletions cut 2 bases from V and 6 bases from J, with 12 bases between. CDR3 coding DNA: TGTGCCAGCAGCTTCTCAGGTGCCCTCGAGCAGTACTTC. Protein product: CASSFSGALEQYF.

The chain combines TRBV7-9 with TRBJ2-1; D is perhaps TRBD2 (6 bases). The germline CDR1 and CDR2 sequences are SEHNR and FQNEAQ (reference sequence). This CDR3 has 12 amino acids. V was trimmed by 0 bases and J by 15 bases, leaving 12 bases between them. Here the CDR3 reads CASSLAFAGLFF. Written as DNA, the CDR3 is TGTGCCAGCAGCTTAGCGTTTGCGGGGTTGTTCTTC.